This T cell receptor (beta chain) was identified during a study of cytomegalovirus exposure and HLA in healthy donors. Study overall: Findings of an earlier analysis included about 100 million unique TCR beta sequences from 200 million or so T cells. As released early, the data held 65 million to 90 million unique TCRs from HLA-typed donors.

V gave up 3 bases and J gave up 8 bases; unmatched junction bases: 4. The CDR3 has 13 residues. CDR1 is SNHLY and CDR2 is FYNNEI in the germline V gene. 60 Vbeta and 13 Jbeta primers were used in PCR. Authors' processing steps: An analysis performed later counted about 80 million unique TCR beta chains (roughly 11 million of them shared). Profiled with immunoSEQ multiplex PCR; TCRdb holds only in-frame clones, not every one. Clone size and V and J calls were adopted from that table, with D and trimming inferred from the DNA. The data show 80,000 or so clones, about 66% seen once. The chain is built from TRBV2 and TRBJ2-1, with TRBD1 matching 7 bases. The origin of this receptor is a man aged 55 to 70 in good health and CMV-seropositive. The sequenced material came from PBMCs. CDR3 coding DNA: TGTGCCAGCAGTGAGGGAGACAGGGATGAGCAGTTCTTC. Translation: CASSEGDRDEQFF.